Here is one T cell receptor (beta chain) with its context. Germline V lookup: CDR1 SGHRS, CDR2 YFSETQ. The CDR3 extends over 13 amino acids. Deletions cut 2 bases from V and 4 bases from J, with 7 bases between. This specimen belongs to a study of blood T cell repertoires in COVID-19. Study background: PBMCs, B-cell-depleted T cells, or T cells were the source of the cDNA or gDNA that made up the material.

Authors' data handling: Reference gene primer amplification gave nucleated cell count estimates. The assay was immunoSEQ multiplex PCR, and TCRdb's table has in-frame clones only and misses some. The DNA was the basis for D and trimming; V, J and clone size are from that table. This sample has over 150,000 clones, with more than 75% found just once. Living in 25 or so US areas, the participants were between roughly 18 and 89 years of age. Symptom resolution, clearance, or two negative PCRs marked donors in Cohort 3 as recovered. The receptor was isolated from a woman aged 45 to 65 who had recovered from COVID-19. The chain couples TRBV5-1 to TRBJ2-1, with D maybe TRBD1 (5 bases). The specimen was PBMCs or T cells enriched from blood (not recorded which). The CDR3 loop reads CASSLGEYNEQFF. Written as DNA, the CDR3 is TGCGCCAGCAGCTTAGGGGAATACAATGAGCAGTTCTTC.